The clone carrying this T cell receptor (beta chain) was counted only a few times. Trimming took off 5 bases at V and 7 bases at J, with 20 bases between the two ends. This CDR3 comprises 16 residues. Looked up from germline, CDR1 is SGHNT and CDR2 is YENEEA. The sample's treatment: randomized to nivolumab then ipilimumab (arm A) or the reverse (arm B). This entry comes from a study of sequential checkpoint blockade in melanoma. Produced via immunoSEQ multiplex PCR; TCRdb's table is partial and in-frame only. The sample records some 6,000 clones, 20% to 25% being singletons. This material consisted of tumor tissue (inferred from file names), taken from a patient given nivolumab and ipilimumab in sequence. The sequence came from a human donor with melanoma. V is TRBV11-3 and J is TRBJ2-2; D is undetermined. The CDR3, as DNA: TGTGCCAGCAGCCCCTCCTGGTTAGCCGGTAACGGGGAGCTGTTTTTT. Residues: CASSPSWLAGNGELFF.